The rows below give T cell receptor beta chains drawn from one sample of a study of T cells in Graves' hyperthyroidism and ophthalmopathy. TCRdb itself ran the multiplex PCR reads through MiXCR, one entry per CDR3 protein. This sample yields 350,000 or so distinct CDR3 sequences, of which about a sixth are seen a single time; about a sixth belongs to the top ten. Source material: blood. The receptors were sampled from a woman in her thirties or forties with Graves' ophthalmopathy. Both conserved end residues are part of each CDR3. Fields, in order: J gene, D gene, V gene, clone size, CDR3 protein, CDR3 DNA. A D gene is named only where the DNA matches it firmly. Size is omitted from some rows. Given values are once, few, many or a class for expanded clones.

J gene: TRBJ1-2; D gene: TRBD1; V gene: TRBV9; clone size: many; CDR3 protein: CASSVTGVGDGYTF; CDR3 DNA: TGTGCCAGCAGCGTAACAGGGGTTGGGGATGGCTACACCTTC
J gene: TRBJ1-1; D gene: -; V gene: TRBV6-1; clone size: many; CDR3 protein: CASSWGGGDTEAFF; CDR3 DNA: TGTGCCAGCAGCTGGGGGGGGGGAGACACTGAAGCTTTCTTT
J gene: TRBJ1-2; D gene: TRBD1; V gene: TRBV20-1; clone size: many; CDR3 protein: CSARVRTGGDYGYTF; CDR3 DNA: TGCAGTGCTAGAGTACGGACAGGGGGGGACTATGGCTACACCTTC
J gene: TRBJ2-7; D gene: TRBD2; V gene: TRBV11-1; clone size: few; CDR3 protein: CASSDQQAGAPGEQYF; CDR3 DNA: TGTGCCAGCAGCGATCAACAAGCGGGAGCCCCGGGCGAGCAGTACTTC
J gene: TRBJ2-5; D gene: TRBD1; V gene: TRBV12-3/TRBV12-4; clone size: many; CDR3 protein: CASRADRAEETQYF; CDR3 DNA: TGTGCCAGCAGGGCGGACAGGGCGGAGGAGACCCAGTACTTC
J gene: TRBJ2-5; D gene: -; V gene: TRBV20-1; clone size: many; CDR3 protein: CSARTPQETQYF; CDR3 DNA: TGCAGTGCTAGGACACCACAAGAGACCCAGTACTTC
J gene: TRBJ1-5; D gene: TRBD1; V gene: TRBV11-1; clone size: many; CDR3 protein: CASSHQGTGDHQPQHF; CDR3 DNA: TGTGCCAGCAGCCACCAGGGGACAGGGGACCATCAGCCCCAGCATTTT
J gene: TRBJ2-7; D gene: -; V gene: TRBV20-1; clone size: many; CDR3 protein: CSARQGTYEQYF; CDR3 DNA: TGCAGTGCTAGACAGGGGACCTACGAGCAGTACTTC
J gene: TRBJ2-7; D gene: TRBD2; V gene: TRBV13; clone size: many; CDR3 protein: CASSPSGFTGGLADPNEQYF; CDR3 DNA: TGTGCCAGCAGCCCCAGCGGTTTCACGGGGGGACTAGCGGACCCTAACGAGCAGTACTTC
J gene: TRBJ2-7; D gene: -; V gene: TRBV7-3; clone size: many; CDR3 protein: CASSPGSNYEQYF; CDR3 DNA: TGTGCCAGCAGCCCTGGTTCCAATTACGAGCAGTACTTC
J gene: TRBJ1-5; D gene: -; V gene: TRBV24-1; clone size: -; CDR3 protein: CATSRDGNQPQHF; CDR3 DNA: TGTGCCACCAGTCGGGACGGCAATCAGCCCCAGCATTTT
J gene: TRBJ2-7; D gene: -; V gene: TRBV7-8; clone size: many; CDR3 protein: CASSLGNRASSYEQYF; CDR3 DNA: TGTGCCAGCAGCTTAGGGAACAGGGCCAGCTCCTACGAGCAGTACTTC
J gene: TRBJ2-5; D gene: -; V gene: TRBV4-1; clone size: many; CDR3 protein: CASSQEGSSRQTQYF; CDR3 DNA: TGCGCCAGCAGCCAAGAGGGGAGTAGTAGGCAGACCCAGTACTTC
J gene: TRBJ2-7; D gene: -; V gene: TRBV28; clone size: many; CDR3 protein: CASSSSQGLYEQYF; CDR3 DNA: TGTGCCAGCAGTTCCTCACAGGGCTTATACGAGCAGTACTTC
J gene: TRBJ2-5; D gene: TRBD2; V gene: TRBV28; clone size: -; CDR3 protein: CASSLRLAGAFQYF; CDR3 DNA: TGTGCCAGCAGTTTAAGGCTAGCGGGGGCCTTCCAGTACTTC
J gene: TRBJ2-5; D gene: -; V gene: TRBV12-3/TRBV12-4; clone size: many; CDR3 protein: CASSLGQQGRYF; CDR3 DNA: TGTGCCAGCAGTTTAGGCCAACAGGGTCGGTACTTC
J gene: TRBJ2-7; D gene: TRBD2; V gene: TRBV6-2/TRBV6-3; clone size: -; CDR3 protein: CASTGLAGTYEQYF; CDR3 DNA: TGTGCCAGCACCGGACTAGCGGGTACCTACGAGCAGTACTTC
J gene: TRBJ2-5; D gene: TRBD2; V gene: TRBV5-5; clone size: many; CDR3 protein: CASSPSWTSGITQYF; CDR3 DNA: TGTGCCAGCAGTCCTTCATGGACTAGCGGGATAACCCAGTACTTC
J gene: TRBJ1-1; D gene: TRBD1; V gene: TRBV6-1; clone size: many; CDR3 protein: CASTRTGRAEAFF; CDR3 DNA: TGTGCCAGCACCCGGACAGGTCGGGCTGAAGCTTTCTTT
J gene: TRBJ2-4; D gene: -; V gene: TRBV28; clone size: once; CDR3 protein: CASTQAGGAGKNIQYF; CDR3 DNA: TGTGCCAGCACCCAAGCTGGGGGCGCAGGCAAAAACATTCAGTACTTC
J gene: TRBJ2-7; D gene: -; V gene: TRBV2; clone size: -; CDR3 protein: CASSEWAGSLYEQYF; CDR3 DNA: TGTGCCAGCAGTGAGTGGGCAGGGTCCCTATACGAGCAGTACTTC
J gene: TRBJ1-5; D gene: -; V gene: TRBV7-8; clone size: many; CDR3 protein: CASSLSYSNQPQHF; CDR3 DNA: TGTGCCAGCAGCTTGTCCTATAGCAATCAGCCCCAGCATTTT
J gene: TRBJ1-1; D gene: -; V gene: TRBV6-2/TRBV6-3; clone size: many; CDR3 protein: CASSRLMEAFF; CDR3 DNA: TGTGCCAGCAGCCGTCTAATGGAAGCTTTCTTT
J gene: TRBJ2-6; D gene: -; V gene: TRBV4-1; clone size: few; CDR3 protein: CASSENQAGANVLTF; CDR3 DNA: TGCGCCAGCAGTGAGAACCAGGCTGGGGCCAACGTCCTGACTTTC
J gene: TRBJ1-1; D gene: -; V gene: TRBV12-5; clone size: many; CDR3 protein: CASGRGDTEAFF; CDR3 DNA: TGTGCTAGTGGCCGGGGGGACACTGAAGCTTTCTTT
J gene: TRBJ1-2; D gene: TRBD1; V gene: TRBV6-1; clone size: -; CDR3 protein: CASSVGGDRTNYGYTF; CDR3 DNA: TGTGCCAGCAGTGTCGGGGGGGACAGGACTAACTATGGCTACACCTTC
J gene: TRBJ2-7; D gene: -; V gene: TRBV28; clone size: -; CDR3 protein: CASTSISYEQYF; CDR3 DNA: TGTGCCAGCACGTCCATCTCCTACGAGCAGTACTTC
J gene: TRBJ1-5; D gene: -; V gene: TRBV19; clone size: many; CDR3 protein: CASSIRGEVQPQHF; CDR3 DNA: TGTGCCAGTAGTATAAGGGGGGAGGTTCAGCCCCAGCATTTT
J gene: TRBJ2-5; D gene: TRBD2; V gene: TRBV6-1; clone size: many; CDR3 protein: CASRDRLAGGEETQYF; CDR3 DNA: TGTGCCAGCAGGGATAGACTAGCGGGAGGGGAGGAGACCCAGTACTTC
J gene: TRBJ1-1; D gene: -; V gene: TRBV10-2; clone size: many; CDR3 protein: CASGGANMVLNTEAFF; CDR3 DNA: TGCGCCAGTGGGGGTGCAAACATGGTCTTGAACACTGAAGCTTTCTTT
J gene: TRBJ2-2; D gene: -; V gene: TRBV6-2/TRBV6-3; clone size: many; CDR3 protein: CANGGHTGELFF; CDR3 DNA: TGTGCCAACGGAGGGCACACCGGGGAGCTGTTTTTT